This TCR beta chain is from a study of blood T cells in healthy people across ages. Whole-study context: Per two T cells, about one barcoded beta molecule was captured through template switching.

This CDR3 region has 13 residues. Germline V gene lookup returns CDR1 MRHNA and CDR2 SNTAGT. V dropped 3 bases and J dropped 10 bases, with 10 bases sitting between them. Alongside a J-beta primer mix, a sample-barcoded 5' primer served in a second PCR lasting roughly 7 to 11 cycles. Tags on each cDNA molecule came from a template-switch adaptor with 12 random nucleotides. TCRdb analysed the 5' RACE reads with MiXCR anew, one entry per CDR3 protein. The data show hundreds of thousands of distinct CDR3 sequences, about 56% seen once. Overall study results and limits: Roughly linear age-related decline in beta diversity appeared, significant by age approximately 41. CMV infection status of these donors was not known.

To note about this clonotype: Antigen unknown.

Sequenced material: blood. The sequence derives from a man between 35 and 55 years old in good health. V gene TRBV6-4 combines with J gene TRBJ1-6; possibly TRBD1 for D (5 bases). The CDR3 protein is CASSETGSSPLHF. For the CDR3, the DNA is TGTGCCAGCAGTGAAACAGGTTCCTCACCCCTCCACTTT.